One T cell receptor (beta chain) is described in this entry. As yet, its antigen is unknown. The data derive from a study of T cell responses to AZD1222 COVID-19 vaccine. Points from the study as a whole: Scientists sampled the repertoires only once the peak T cell response had passed.

Using immunoSEQ multiplex PCR, the repertoire was profiled, and TCRdb retains in-frame clones only, with some absent. The sample consists of tens of thousands of clones, about 90% of them appearing once. Germline CDR1 and CDR2: SGHRS and YFSETQ. V was clipped by 0 bases and J by 4 bases; unmatched bases: 5. The CDR3 has 16 amino acids. The TCR was taken from an adult in good health. The sample in question was peripheral blood, obtained on day 0 of AZD1222 vaccination. The chain uses TRBV5-1 and TRBJ2-1, with TRBD2 identical over 9 bases. The CDR3 sequence: CASSLDGLAGYNEQFF. The DNA for the CDR3 is TGCGCCAGCAGCTTGGACGGGCTAGCGGGATACAATGAGCAGTTCTTC.